This T cell receptor (beta chain) was observed in a study of CDR3 diversity in severe acne. TCRdb reanalysed the PCR reads using MiXCR and keeps one entry per CDR3 protein. The top ten clones hold around 9.1% of a sample with under 95,000 distinct CDR3 sequences, around half of them seen once. Germline CDR1 and CDR2: MNHEY and SVGAGI. The CDR3 runs to 14 residues. Trimming stripped 6 bases from V and 4 bases from J, with 16 bases between. The sample taken for sequencing was blood. The TCR was taken from a male donor in good health, serving as a control. The chain has TRBV6-5 and TRBJ2-7; TRBD1 might be the D (6 bases). Written as DNA, the CDR3 is TGTGCCAGCAGCCCCGTGGGCAGGGGATACGAGCAGTACTTC. Translation gives CASSPVGRGYEQYF.